This TCR beta chain was profiled in a study of neurological immune-mediated disorders (dated 2019 in TCRdb). Some background on the complete study: Among the 34 multiple sclerosis patients, relapsing-remitting MS accounted for approximately 30 and secondary progressive MS accounted for 3. Using UMI-based sequencing, the study compared peripheral blood TCR-beta repertoires from patients with HTLV-I-associated myelopathy (HAM/TSP), patients with multiple sclerosis, and healthy controls. Longitudinal HAM/TSP and healthy donors had 3 time-points each (roughly 3-40 month intervals). Of the approximately 66 subjects in the cohort, some 15 were HAM/TSP patients, around 34 were multiple sclerosis patients, and approximately 20 were healthy controls. The 106 TCR-beta libraries covered PBMC samples along with longitudinal samples, technical triplicates, and paired sorted CD4+ and CD8+ T-cell subsets. What the authors observed across the whole study: TCR clonal expansion was highest in HAM/TSP patients and lowest in MS patients, with MS patients falling below even healthy controls. Phylogenetic analysis grouped repertoires from 18 of 34 MS patients into a cluster of related CDR3 sequences, suggesting a possible repertoire-level signature. No identical CDR3 amino acid sequences were shared among expanded clones across subjects, suggesting private TCR-beta repertoires in all groups. No association of the MS cluster with clinical or MRI features was observed, and the need for larger cohorts was stated by the authors.

The sample's time point, from its label and the paper: longitudinal time-point 2. For the unsorted PBMC libraries, 2 million PBMCs were stored in RNAlater at -80 degrees C until RNA extraction and were used to generate the libraries. Multiple sclerosis patients were enrolled in a US clinical protocol under which disease progression was evaluated by magnetic resonance imaging. PBMCs were separated from peripheral blood using Ficoll-Hypaque density gradient centrifugation and then cryopreserved in liquid nitrogen. This clonotype was observed at least ten times. Its antigen is still unknown. There are no base qualities to consult, and no much larger clone falls within one base. cDNA synthesis used template-switch 5'RACE with a primer carrying a 10-nucleotide random unique molecular identifier tagging each TCR transcript. Every sequencing run covered 15-18 subjects and yielded more than 180 million TCR-beta sequences. Total RNA was extracted with the RNeasy kit. TCR-beta VDJ regions were amplified with primers for the TCR constant region and the 5'RACE anchor, using the KAPA Real-time Library Amplification kit. A first PCR added sample indexes and Illumina adaptors, after which a second PCR increased the library yield. After Ampure bead purification, the roughly 650 bp TCR product was size-selected on a 2% E-gel SizeSelection system. Before pooling, libraries had their quality checked on a Bioanalyzer, their concentration measured with Qubit, and their quantity determined with the Kapa Library Quantification kit. An Illumina HiSeq 2500 sequenced the libraries paired-end 2 x 150 bp. To increase sequence diversity, roughly 24-32% phiX was spiked into each library pool. Under the source paper's analysis protocol: The UMI-based MiGEC pipeline processed quality-filtered reads and removed over 75% of raw TCR sequences during error correction. VDJ genes were aligned to IMGT germline references, and each clonotype was defined by a unique CDR3 amino acid sequence together with V-J genes. Clonal expansion, Shannon diversity and CDR3 relatedness (CalcPairwiseDistances, ClusterSamples) were evaluated with VDJtools, and phylogenetic trees were built with CLCbio workbench. A clone was classed as expanded if it had 8 or more unique UMIs, a cutoff based on coefficient-of-variation modelling across technical triplicates. TCRdb trimmed the raw reads at Q25, called clones with MiXCR and kept productive beta chains. Rows matching on CDR3 protein sequence are summarized as one entry with the most common DNA and genes. The V and J calls, along with clone size, are taken from TCRdb and not from the paper's own processing. This sample holds about 80,000 distinct CDR3 sequences; almost 6% were observed only once. Of the sample, 7.9% is held by the ten largest clones.

The sequence derives from a woman aged 55-69 years with multiple sclerosis. Sequencing was done on a sample of PBMCs.

CDR3 reads: CASSLAAGRGHVNIQYF. In nucleotides, the sequence is TGCGCCAGCAGCTTGGCGGCAGGGAGAGGGCACGTGAACATTCAGTACTTC. Recombination joined TRBV5-1 with TRBJ2-4; the D call is possibly TRBD1 or TRBD2, each sharing 5 bases. Per the germline V gene, SGHRS is the CDR1 and YFSETQ is the CDR2. V sheds 0 bases and J sheds 7 bases, leaving 20 bases between their ends. Counted from cysteine to phenylalanine, this CDR3 has 17 amino acids. CDR3 DNA is the only sequence kept; it has 51 bases, read in frame from the first base.